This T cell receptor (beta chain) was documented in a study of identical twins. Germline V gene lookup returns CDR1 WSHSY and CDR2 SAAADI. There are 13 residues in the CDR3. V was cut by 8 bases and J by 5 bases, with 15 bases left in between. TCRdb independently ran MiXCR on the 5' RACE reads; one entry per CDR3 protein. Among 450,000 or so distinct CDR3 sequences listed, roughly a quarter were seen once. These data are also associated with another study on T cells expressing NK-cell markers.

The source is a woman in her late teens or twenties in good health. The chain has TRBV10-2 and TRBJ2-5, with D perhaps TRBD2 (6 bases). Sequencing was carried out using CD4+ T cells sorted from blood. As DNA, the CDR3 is TGCGCCAGCGGGCGGGGCTGGGGGGAGACCCAGTACTTC. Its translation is CASGRGWGETQYF.